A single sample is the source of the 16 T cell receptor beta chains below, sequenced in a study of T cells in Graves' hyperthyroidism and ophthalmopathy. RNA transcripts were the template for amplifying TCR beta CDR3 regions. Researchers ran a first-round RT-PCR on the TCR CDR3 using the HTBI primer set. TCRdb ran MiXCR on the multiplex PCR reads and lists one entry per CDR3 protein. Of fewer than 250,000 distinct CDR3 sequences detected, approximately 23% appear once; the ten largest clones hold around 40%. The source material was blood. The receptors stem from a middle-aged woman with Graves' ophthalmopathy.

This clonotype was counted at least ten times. This CDR3 is CASSWIAGELFF. In DNA, the CDR3 is TGTGCCAGCAGCTGGATAGCGGGGGAGCTGTTTTTT. The chain couples TRBV7-9 to TRBJ2-2, with D perhaps matching TRBD2 (5 bases). V was clipped by 4 bases and J by 8 bases, with 8 bases between them. The CDR3 has 12 amino acids. In germline, CDR1 is SEHNR, CDR2 FQNEAQ (reference sequence).

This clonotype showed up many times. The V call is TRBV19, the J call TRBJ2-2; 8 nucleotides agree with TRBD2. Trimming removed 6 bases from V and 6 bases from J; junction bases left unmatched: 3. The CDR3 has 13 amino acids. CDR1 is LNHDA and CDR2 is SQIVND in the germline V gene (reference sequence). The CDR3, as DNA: TGTGCCAGTAGACGGCGGGAGGCCGGGGAGCTGTTTTTT. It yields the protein CASRRREAGELFF.

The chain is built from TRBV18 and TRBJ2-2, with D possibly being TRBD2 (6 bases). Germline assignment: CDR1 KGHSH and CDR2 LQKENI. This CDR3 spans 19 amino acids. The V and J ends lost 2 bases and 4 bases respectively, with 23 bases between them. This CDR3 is CASSPFLDLAGRRTGELFF. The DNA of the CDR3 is TGTGCCAGCTCACCATTCTTAGATTTGGCAGGGAGGCGCACCGGGGAGCTGTTTTTT.

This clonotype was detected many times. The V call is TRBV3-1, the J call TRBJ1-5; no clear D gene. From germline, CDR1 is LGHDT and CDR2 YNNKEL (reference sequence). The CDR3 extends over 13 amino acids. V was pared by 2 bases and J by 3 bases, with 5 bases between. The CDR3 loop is CASSQSINQPQHF. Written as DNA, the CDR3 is TGTGCCAGCAGCCAAAGTATCAATCAGCCCCAGCATTTT.

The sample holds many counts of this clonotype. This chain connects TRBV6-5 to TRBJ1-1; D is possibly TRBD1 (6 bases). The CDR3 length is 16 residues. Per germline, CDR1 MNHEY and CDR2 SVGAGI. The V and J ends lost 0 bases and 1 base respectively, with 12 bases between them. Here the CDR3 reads CASSYSRGAANTEAFF. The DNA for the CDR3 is TGTGCCAGCAGTTACTCGAGGGGGGCGGCGAACACTGAAGCTTTCTTT.

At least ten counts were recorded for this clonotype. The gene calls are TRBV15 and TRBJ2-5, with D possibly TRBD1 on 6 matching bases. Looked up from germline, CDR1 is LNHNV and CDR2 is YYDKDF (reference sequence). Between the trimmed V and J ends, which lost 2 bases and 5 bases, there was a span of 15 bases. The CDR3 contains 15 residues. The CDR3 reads CATSRLTGPPETQYF. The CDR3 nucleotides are TGTGCCACCAGCAGACTGACAGGTCCTCCGGAGACCCAGTACTTC.

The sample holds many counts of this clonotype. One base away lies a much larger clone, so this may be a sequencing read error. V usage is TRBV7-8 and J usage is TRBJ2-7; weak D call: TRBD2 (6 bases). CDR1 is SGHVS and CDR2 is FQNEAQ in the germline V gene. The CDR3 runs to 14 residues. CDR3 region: CASSLDGSTYEQYF. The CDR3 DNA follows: TGTGCCAGCAGTTTAGACGGGAGTACCTACGAGCAGTACTTC.

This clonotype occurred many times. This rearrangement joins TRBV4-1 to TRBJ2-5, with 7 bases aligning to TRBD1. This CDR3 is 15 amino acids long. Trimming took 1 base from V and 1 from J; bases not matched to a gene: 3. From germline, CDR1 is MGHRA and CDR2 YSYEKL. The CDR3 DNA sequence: TGCGCCAGCAGCCAAGGGAACAGGGGCCAAGAGACCCAGTACTTC. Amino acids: CASSQGNRGQETQYF.

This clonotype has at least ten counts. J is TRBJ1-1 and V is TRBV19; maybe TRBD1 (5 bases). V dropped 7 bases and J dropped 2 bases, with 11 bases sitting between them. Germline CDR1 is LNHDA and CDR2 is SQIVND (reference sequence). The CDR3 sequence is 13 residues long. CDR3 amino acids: CASTFDSNTEAFF. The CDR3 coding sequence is TGTGCCAGTACCTTCGACAGTAACACTGAAGCTTTCTTT. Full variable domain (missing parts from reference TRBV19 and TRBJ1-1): DGGITQSPKYLFRKEGQNVTLSCEQNLNHDAMYWYRQDPGQGLRLIYYSQIVNDFQKGDIAEGYSVSREKKESFPLTVTSAQKNPTAFYLCASTFDSNTEAFFGQGTRLTVV.

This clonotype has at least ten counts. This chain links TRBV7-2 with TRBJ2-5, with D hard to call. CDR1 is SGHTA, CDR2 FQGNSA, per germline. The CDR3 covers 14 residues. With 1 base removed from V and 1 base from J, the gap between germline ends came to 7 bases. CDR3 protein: CASSLGALQETQYF. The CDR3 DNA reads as TGTGCCAGCAGCTTAGGGGCCCTCCAAGAGACCCAGTACTTC.

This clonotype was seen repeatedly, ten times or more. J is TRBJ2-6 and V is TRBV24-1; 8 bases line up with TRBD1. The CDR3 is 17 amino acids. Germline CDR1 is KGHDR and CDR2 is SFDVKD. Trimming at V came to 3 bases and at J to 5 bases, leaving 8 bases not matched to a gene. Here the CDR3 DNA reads TGTGCCACCAGTGATACTGGACAGGGATCAAGGGCCAACGTCCTGACTTTC. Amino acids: CATSDTGQGSRANVLTF.

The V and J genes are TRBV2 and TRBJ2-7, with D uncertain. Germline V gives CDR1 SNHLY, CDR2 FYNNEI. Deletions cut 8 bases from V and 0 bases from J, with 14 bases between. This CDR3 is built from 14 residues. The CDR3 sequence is CASESDGLSYEQYF. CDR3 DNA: TGTGCCAGCGAATCGGACGGCCTCTCCTACGAGCAGTACTTC.

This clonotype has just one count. The DNA of the CDR3 is TGTGCCAGCAGTTTAACGGGACGGGCCGAAGCTTTCTTT. This gives the protein CASSLTGRAEAFF. V usage is TRBV12-3 or TRBV12-4 and J usage is TRBJ1-1; a possible D gene is TRBD1 (5 bases). The CDR3 is 13 amino acids. Trimming took 2 bases from V and 8 from J, leaving 12 bases between them.

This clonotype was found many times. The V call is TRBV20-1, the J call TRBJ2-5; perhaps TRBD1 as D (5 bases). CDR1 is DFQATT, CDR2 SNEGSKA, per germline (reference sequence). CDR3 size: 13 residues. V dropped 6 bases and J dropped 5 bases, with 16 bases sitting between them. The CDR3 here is CSAPVAGLETQYF. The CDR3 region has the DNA TGCAGTGCCCCAGTCGCAGGGCTGGAGACCCAGTACTTC.

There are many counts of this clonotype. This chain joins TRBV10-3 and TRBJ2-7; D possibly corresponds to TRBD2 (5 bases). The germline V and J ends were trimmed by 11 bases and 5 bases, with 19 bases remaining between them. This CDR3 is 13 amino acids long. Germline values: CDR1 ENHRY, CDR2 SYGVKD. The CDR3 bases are TGTGCCTCGCGCCGGGGATATGGCCACGAGCAGTACTTC. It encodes CASRRGYGHEQYF.

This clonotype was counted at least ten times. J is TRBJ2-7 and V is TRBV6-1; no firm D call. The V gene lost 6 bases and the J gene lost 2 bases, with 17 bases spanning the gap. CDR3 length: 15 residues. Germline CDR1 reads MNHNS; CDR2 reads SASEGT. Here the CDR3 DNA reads TGTGCCAGCAGCGACCACCGCCCAGGTCCCTACGAGCAGTACTTC. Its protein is CASSDHRPGPYEQYF.